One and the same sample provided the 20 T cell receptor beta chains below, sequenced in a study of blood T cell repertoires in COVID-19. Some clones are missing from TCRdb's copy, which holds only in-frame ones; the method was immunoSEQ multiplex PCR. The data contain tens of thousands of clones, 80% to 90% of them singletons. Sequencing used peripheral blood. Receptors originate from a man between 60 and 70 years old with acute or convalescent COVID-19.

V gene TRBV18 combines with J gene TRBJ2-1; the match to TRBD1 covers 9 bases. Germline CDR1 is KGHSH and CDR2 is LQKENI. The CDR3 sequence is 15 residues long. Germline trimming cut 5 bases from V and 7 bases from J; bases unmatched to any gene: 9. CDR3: CASSSMGQGKNEQFF. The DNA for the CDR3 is TGTGCCAGCTCATCGATGGGACAGGGAAAGAATGAGCAGTTCTTC.

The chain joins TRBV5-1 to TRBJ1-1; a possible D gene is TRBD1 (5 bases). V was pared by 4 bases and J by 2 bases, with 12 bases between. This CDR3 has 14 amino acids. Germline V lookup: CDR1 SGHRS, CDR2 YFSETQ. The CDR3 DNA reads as TGCGCCAGCAGCGGCGGGACGGTAAACACTGAAGCTTTCTTT. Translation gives CASSGGTVNTEAFF.

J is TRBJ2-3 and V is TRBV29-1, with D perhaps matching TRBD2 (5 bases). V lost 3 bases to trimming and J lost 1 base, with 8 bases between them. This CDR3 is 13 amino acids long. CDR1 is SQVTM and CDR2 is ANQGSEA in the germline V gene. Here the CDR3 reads CSVDARGTDTQYF. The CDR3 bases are TGCAGCGTTGACGCGCGGGGCACAGATACGCAGTATTTT.

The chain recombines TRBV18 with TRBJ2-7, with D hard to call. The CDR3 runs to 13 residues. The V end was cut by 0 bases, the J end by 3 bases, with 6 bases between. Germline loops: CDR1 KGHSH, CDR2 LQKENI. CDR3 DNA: TGTGCCAGCTCACCACCGGCCAGCTACGAGCAGTACTTC. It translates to CASSPPASYEQYF.

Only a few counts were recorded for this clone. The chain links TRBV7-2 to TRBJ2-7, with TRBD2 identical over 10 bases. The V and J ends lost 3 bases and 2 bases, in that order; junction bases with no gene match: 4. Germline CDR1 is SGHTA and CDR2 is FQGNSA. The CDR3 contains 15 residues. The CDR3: CASSFTSGEPYEQYF. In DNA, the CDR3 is TGTGCCAGCAGCTTTACTAGCGGGGAACCCTACGAGCAGTACTTC.

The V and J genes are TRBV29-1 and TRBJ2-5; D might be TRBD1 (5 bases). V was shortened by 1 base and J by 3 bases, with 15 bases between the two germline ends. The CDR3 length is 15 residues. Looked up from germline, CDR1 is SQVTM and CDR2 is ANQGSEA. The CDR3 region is CSVEAYPGREETQYF. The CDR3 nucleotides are TGCAGCGTTGAAGCGTACCCCGGCAGGGAAGAGACCCAGTACTTC.

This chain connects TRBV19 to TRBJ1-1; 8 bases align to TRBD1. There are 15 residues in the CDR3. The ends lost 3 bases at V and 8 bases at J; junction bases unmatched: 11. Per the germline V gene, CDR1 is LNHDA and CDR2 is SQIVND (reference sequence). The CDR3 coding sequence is TGTGCCAGTAGTATCAGACAGGGGAAAGTTTCCGAAGCTTTCTTT. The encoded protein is CASSIRQGKVSEAFF.

The CDR3 protein is CASSAVGGGAWVSEAFF. In DNA form, the CDR3 reads TGTGCCAGCAGCGCCGTAGGGGGGGGCGCTTGGGTCTCTGAAGCTTTCTTT. The genes are TRBV9 and TRBJ1-1, with D possibly being TRBD1 (6 bases). The CDR3 extends over 17 amino acids. Trimming took off 3 bases at V and 6 bases at J, with 24 bases between the two ends. CDR1 and CDR2 from the germline V gene are SGDLS and YYNGEE.

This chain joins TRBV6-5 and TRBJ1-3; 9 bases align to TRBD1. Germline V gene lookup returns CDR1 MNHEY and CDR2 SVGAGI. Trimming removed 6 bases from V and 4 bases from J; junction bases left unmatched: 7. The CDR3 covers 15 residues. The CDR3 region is CASRTGGSWGNTIYF. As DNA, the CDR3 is TGTGCCAGCAGGACAGGGGGATCGTGGGGAAACACCATATATTTT.

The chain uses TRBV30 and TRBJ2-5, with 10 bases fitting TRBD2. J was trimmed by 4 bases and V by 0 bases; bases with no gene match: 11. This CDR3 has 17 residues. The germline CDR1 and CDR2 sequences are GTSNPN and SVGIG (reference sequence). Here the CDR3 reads CAWSVGLAGVSGETQYF. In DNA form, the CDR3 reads TGTGCCTGGAGTGTAGGGCTAGCGGGGGTAAGCGGAGAGACCCAGTACTTC.

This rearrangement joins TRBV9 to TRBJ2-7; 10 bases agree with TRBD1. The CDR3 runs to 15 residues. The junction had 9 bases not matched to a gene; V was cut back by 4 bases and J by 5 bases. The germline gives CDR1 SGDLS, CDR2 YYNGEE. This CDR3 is CASSPRTGTGDEQYF. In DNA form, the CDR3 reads TGTGCCAGCAGCCCCCGAACCGGGACAGGGGACGAGCAGTACTTC.

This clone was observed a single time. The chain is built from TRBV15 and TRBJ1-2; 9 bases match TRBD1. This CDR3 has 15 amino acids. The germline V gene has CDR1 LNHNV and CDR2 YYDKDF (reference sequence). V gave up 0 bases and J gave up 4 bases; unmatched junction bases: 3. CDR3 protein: CATSRDRGQGYGYTF. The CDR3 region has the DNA TGTGCCACCAGCAGAGATAGGGGACAGGGCTATGGCTACACCTTC.

This CDR3 is CAIRADSNYGYTF. The CDR3 nucleotides read TGTGCCATCAGGGCGGACAGTAACTATGGCTACACCTTC. The chain combines TRBV10-3 with TRBJ1-2; D is possibly TRBD1 (6 bases). The CDR3 covers 13 residues. The germline V gene encodes CDR1 ENHRY and CDR2 SYGVKD. V was clipped by 6 bases and J by 1 base, with 9 bases between them.

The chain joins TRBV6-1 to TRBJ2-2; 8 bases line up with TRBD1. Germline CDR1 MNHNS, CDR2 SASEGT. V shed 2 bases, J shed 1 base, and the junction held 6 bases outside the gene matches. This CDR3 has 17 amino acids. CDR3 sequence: CASSELLGTGNTGELFF. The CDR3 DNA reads TGTGCCAGCAGTGAACTGTTGGGGACAGGGAACACCGGGGAGCTGTTTTTT.

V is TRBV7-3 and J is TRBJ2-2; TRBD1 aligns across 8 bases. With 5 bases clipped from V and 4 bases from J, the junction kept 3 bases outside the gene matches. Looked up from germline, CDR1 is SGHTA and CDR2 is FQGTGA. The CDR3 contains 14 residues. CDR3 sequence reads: CASSIRGPTGELFF. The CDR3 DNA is TGTGCCAGCAGCATCAGGGGGCCCACCGGGGAGCTGTTTTTT. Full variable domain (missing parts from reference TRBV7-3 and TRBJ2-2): GAGVSQTPSNKVTEKGKYVELRCDPISGHTALYWYRQSLGQGPEFLIYFQGTGAADDSGLPNDRFFAVRPEGSVSTLKIQRTERGDSAVYLCASSIRGPTGELFFGEGSRLTVL.

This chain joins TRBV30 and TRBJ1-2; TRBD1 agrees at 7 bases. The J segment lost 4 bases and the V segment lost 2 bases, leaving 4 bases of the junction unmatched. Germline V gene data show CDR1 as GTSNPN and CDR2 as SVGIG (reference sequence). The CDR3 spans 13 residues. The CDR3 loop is CAWSIGQVYGYTF. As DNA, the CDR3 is TGTGCCTGGAGTATCGGACAGGTCTATGGCTACACCTTC.

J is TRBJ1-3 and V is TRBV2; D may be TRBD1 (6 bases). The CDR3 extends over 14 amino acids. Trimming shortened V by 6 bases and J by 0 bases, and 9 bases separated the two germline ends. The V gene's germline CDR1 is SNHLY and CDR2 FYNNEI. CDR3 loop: CASRDSGSGNTIYF. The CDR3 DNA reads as TGTGCCAGCAGGGACAGTGGCTCTGGAAACACCATATATTTT.

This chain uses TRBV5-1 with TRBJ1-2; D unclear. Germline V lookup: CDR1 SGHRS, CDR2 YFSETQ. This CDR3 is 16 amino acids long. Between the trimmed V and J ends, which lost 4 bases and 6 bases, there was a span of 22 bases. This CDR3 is CASSPVTAGALDGYTF. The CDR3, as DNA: TGCGCCAGCAGCCCTGTTACCGCGGGCGCCTTAGATGGCTACACCTTC.

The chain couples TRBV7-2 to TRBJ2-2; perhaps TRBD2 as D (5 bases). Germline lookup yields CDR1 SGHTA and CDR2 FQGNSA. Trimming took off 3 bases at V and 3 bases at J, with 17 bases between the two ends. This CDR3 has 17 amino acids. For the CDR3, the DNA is TGTGCCAGCAGCTTCCCACTGGGAGCGATTGACACCGGGGAGCTGTTTTTT. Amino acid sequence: CASSFPLGAIDTGELFF. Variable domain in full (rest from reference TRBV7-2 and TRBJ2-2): GAGVSQSPSNKVTEKGKDVELRCDPISGHTALYWYRQSLGQGLEFLIYFQGNSAPDKSGLPSDRFSAERTGGSVSTLTIQRTQQEDSAVYLCASSFPLGAIDTGELFFGEGSRLTVL.

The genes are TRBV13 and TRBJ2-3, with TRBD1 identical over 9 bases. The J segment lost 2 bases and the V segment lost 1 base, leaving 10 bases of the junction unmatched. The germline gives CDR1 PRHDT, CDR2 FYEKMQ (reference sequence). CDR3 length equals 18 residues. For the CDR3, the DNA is TGTGCCAGCAGCTTAGTGGGACAGGGACTCGCAACCACAGATACGCAGTATTTT. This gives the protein CASSLVGQGLATTDTQYF.